The 18 T cell receptor beta chains presented below share a single source sample, sequenced in a study of PD-1 blockade in classical Hodgkin lymphoma. Every patient relapsed after autologous stem cell transplantation, and brentuximab vedotin exposure varied. The assay was immunoSEQ multiplex PCR, and TCRdb's table has in-frame clones only and misses some. Here the sample spans 150,000 or so clones, about 81% being singletons. The specimen was peripheral blood mononuclear cells (PBMCs), collected before the second cycle of nivolumab. The receptors shown here come from a human donor with classical Hodgkin lymphoma.

The CDR3 DNA is TGTGCCAGCAGGGCGGGTCTCAGTAATTCACCCCTCCACTTT. Translated, it gives CASRAGLSNSPLHF. The chain carries TRBV28 and TRBJ1-6; D unclear. The germline V gene encodes CDR1 MDHEN and CDR2 SYDVKM. CDR3 size: 14 residues. The ends were cut back, 6 bases at V and 6 bases at J, with 12 bases in the middle.

This clone was detected once. V and J are TRBV2 and TRBJ2-7; TRBD1 aligns across 11 bases. CDR3 length equals 13 residues. V lost 6 bases and J lost 7; bases outside the gene matches: 5. Per germline, CDR1 SNHLY and CDR2 FYNNEI. In DNA form, the CDR3 reads TGTGCCAGCAGCCCGGACAGGGGGCGAGAGCAGTACTTC. Protein product: CASSPDRGREQYF.

The chain uses TRBV9 and TRBJ2-5; D remains unclear. Trimming shortened V by 4 bases and J by 0 bases, and 16 bases separated the two germline ends. The CDR3 contains 16 residues. Looked up from germline, CDR1 is SGDLS and CDR2 is YYNGEE. CDR3 region: CASSKQSSAYQETQYF. The CDR3 DNA reads as TGTGCCAGCAGCAAACAGAGCTCGGCGTACCAAGAGACCCAGTACTTC.

The rearrangement joins TRBV28 to TRBJ1-4, with no clear D. V gave up 6 bases and J gave up 4 bases, with 6 bases separating them. This CDR3 is 12 amino acids long. Germline CDR1 reads MDHEN; CDR2 reads SYDVKM. CDR3 DNA sequence: TGTGCCAGCAGCTTACGTAATGAAAAACTGTTTTTT. Its translation is CASSLRNEKLFF.

This clone showed up many times. The chain uses TRBV10-3 and TRBJ1-4; unclear D gene. The V and J ends lost 3 bases and 4 bases respectively, with 3 bases between them. Per germline, CDR1 ENHRY and CDR2 SYGVKD. This CDR3 is 12 amino acids long. CDR3 coding DNA: TGTGCCATCAGTGACAGTAATGAAAAACTGTTTTTT. This sequence encodes CAISDSNEKLFF.

This rearrangement joins TRBV11-3 to TRBJ2-2, with D unclear. V was pared by 5 bases and J by 3 bases, with 7 bases between. The CDR3 length is 13 residues. Germline V gene lookup returns CDR1 SGHNT and CDR2 YENEEA. The CDR3 coding sequence is TGTGCCAGCAGCGCGAAGTACACCGGGGAGCTGTTTTTT. Encoded protein: CASSAKYTGELFF.

J is TRBJ2-3 and V is TRBV7-2, with D tentatively TRBD2 (5 bases). The V end was cut by 3 bases, the J end by 7 bases, with 17 bases between. In germline, CDR1 is SGHTA, CDR2 FQGNSA. The CDR3 runs 15 residues. The CDR3 nucleotides are TGTGCCAGCAGCTTCTTAGGAGGAGAGACCCATACGCAGTATTTT. Translation: CASSFLGGETHTQYF.

The V and J genes are TRBV6-6 and TRBJ1-1, with 12 bases that match TRBD1. Trimming cost V 0 bases and J 10 bases; bases outside gene matches: 6. This CDR3 region has 15 residues. Germline-derived CDR1 and CDR2 are MNHNY and SVGAGI (reference sequence). The CDR3 loop reads CASSYSPGQGAGAFF. CDR3 sequence (DNA): TGTGCCAGCAGTTACTCCCCGGGACAGGGGGCTGGAGCTTTCTTT.

This chain uses TRBV7-6 with TRBJ2-1; a weak D match, TRBD2 (6 bases). V lost 2 bases to trimming and J lost 9 bases, with 20 bases between them. Germline CDR1 reads SGHVS; CDR2 reads FNYEAQ. This CDR3 contains 16 residues. CDR3 DNA: TGTGCCAGCAGCTTAAACGGGGTAGGAGGGGCACGTGAGCAGTTCTTC. As protein: CASSLNGVGGAREQFF.

This chain joins TRBV4-2 and TRBJ2-3; a possible D gene is TRBD2 (5 bases). Per germline, CDR1 LGHNA and CDR2 YNFKEQ. This CDR3 region has 15 residues. Trimming removed 8 bases at V and 2 bases at J, with 17 bases between. CDR3 residues: CASGRTGAPTDTQYF. CDR3 nucleotide sequence: TGTGCCAGCGGACGGACTGGAGCCCCCACAGATACGCAGTATTTT.

This chain's CDR3 is CARSSTIPNETQYF. The DNA of the CDR3 is TGTGCCAGAAGCTCCACTATCCCAAATGAGACCCAGTACTTC. The chain uses TRBV5-3 and TRBJ2-5, with D hard to call. TRBV5-3 is classed as an ORF, of uncertain function. Trimming shortened V by 3 bases and J by 5 bases, and 14 bases separated the two germline ends. The CDR3 runs 14 residues.

The V gene is TRBV19, the J gene TRBJ2-7; D perhaps matches TRBD1 (7 bases). In germline, CDR1 is LNHDA, CDR2 SQIVND (reference sequence). V lost 5 bases to trimming and J lost 4 bases, with 12 bases between them. This CDR3 is 13 amino acids long. CDR3 residues: CASSAGQKYEQYF. The CDR3 bases are TGTGCCAGTAGTGCGGGACAGAAGTACGAGCAGTACTTC.

The chain is built from TRBV4-1 and TRBJ1-2, with D unresolved. This CDR3 comprises 15 residues. Germline V gene sequence: CDR1 MGHRA, CDR2 YSYEKL. Trimming took off 4 bases at V and 4 bases at J, with 16 bases between the two ends. Here the CDR3 DNA reads TGCGCCAGCAGCCCCACAGTCTCCAATATCTATGGCTACACCTTC. It encodes CASSPTVSNIYGYTF.

This clone was seen a single time. This rearrangement joins TRBV2 to TRBJ2-2; D perhaps matches TRBD1 (6 bases). The CDR3 runs 13 residues. Per germline, CDR1 SNHLY and CDR2 FYNNEI. V was shortened by 6 bases and J by 6 bases, with 11 bases between the two germline ends. As DNA, the CDR3 is TGTGCCAGCAGCTACAGGGAAGCCGGGGAGCTGTTTTTT. Protein product: CASSYREAGELFF.

The rearrangement joins TRBV6-4 to TRBJ2-1; TRBD2 agrees at 11 bases. Germline trimming cut 5 bases from V and 8 bases from J; bases unmatched to any gene: 8. Germline CDR1 is MRHNA and CDR2 is SNTAGT. The CDR3 extends over 15 amino acids. CDR3 sequence reads: CASSKLAGENYEQFF. The CDR3 DNA follows: TGTGCCAGCAGTAAACTAGCGGGAGAGAATTATGAGCAGTTCTTC.

Concerning this clone: Its ends do not fully match the called genes, so a read error is possible. V and J are TRBV11-1 and TRBJ2-3; 7 bases fit TRBD2. Germline V gene lookup returns CDR1 SGHAT and CDR2 FQDESV (reference sequence). The CDR3 has 15 residues. The CDR3: CASSLGRGFADTQCF. CDR3 in DNA: TGTGCCAGCAGCTTAGGGCGGGGGTTCGCAGATACGCAGTGTTTT.

V and J are TRBV7-9 and TRBJ2-2, with unresolved D. The CDR3 has 14 amino acids. The V gene's germline CDR1 is SEHNR and CDR2 FQNEAQ (reference sequence). The V end lost 1 base, the J end lost 5 bases, and 8 bases lay between the germline ends. Written as DNA, the CDR3 is TGTGCCAGCAGCTTAGGCCCCGGAACCGGGGAGCTGTTTTTT. Amino acid sequence: CASSLGPGTGELFF.

This clone was picked up one time. The chain carries TRBV19 and TRBJ2-2, with unresolved D. This CDR3 is 15 amino acids long. CDR1 and CDR2 (germline): LNHDA, SQIVND (reference sequence). V was pared by 5 bases and J by 6 bases, with 16 bases between. Here the CDR3 DNA reads TGTGCCAGTAGTCCCAGGATCTCCGAGGCCGGGGAGCTGTTTTTT. Translated, it gives CASSPRISEAGELFF.